Listed below are T cell receptor beta chains from one sample, sequenced in a study of Graves' ophthalmopathy and Graves' hyperthyroidism. TCRdb recomputed calls from the multiplex PCR reads with MiXCR, one row per CDR3 protein. The sample has 150,000 to 200,000 distinct CDR3 sequences; roughly two fifths are singletons. Material: peripheral blood. These receptors were taken from a man aged 25 to 45 with Graves' ophthalmopathy. CDR3s include the opening cysteine and the closing phenylalanine or tryptophan. A D gene is named only where the DNA matches it firmly. Size values are once, few and many counts, or a class for expanded clones, and some rows have none.

abundance: -; d_gene: -; j_gene: TRBJ2-5; v_gene: TRBV12-3/TRBV12-4; CDR3aa: CASGPGSEETQYF; CDR3nt: TGTGCCAGCGGCCCCGGGAGTGAAGAGACCCAGTACTTC
abundance: -; d_gene: -; j_gene: TRBJ2-7; v_gene: TRBV7-9; CDR3aa: CASSAEEQYF; CDR3nt: TGTGCCAGCAGCGCCGAAGAGCAGTACTTC
abundance: many; d_gene: -; j_gene: TRBJ1-1; v_gene: TRBV28; CDR3aa: CASILRGWGNTEAFF; CDR3nt: TGTGCCAGCATCCTCCGGGGGTGGGGGAACACTGAAGCTTTCTTT
abundance: -; d_gene: -; j_gene: TRBJ1-6; v_gene: TRBV12-3/TRBV12-4; CDR3aa: CASSPDPSSYNSPLHF; CDR3nt: TGTGCCAGCTCCCCGGACCCGAGCTCCTATAATTCACCCCTCCACTTT
abundance: -; d_gene: TRBD2; j_gene: TRBJ2-7; v_gene: TRBV28; CDR3aa: CASSPGLAGLESSYEQYF; CDR3nt: TGTGCCAGCAGTCCCGGACTAGCGGGCCTCGAGAGCTCCTACGAGCAGTACTTC
abundance: -; d_gene: TRBD1; j_gene: TRBJ2-5; v_gene: TRBV12-3/TRBV12-4; CDR3aa: CASREGTGGRETQYF; CDR3nt: TGTGCCAGCAGGGAGGGGACAGGGGGCAGGGAGACCCAGTACTTC
abundance: many; d_gene: -; j_gene: TRBJ2-5; v_gene: TRBV15; CDR3aa: CATSREQGSLRETQYF; CDR3nt: TGTGCCACCAGCAGAGAACAAGGCAGCCTTCGGGAGACCCAGTACTTC
abundance: many; d_gene: TRBD1; j_gene: TRBJ1-3; v_gene: TRBV12-3/TRBV12-4; CDR3aa: CASSLIGTGESRSGNTIYF; CDR3nt: TGTGCCAGCAGTTTGATAGGGACAGGAGAATCCCGCTCTGGAAACACCATATATTTT
abundance: many; d_gene: -; j_gene: TRBJ2-2; v_gene: TRBV11-1; CDR3aa: CASSSGPAGELFF; CDR3nt: TGTGCCAGCAGCTCTGGACCGGCCGGGGAGCTGTTTTTT
abundance: -; d_gene: -; j_gene: TRBJ2-7; v_gene: TRBV12-3/TRBV12-4; CDR3aa: CASTGTEDYEQYF; CDR3nt: TGTGCCAGCACGGGAACGGAAGACTACGAGCAGTACTTC
abundance: -; d_gene: TRBD2; j_gene: TRBJ2-7; v_gene: TRBV6-2/TRBV6-3; CDR3aa: CASSYQREGLPPSYEQYF; CDR3nt: TGTGCCAGCAGTTACCAGCGGGAGGGCCTTCCACCCTCCTACGAGCAGTACTTC
abundance: many; d_gene: TRBD1; j_gene: TRBJ1-1; v_gene: TRBV30; CDR3aa: CAWSVPGQANTEAFF; CDR3nt: TGTGCCTGGAGTGTCCCCGGACAGGCGAACACTGAAGCTTTCTTT
abundance: many; d_gene: TRBD1; j_gene: TRBJ1-2; v_gene: TRBV27; CDR3aa: CASSWDRDLGGYTF; CDR3nt: TGTGCCAGCAGTTGGGACAGGGATTTGGGTGGCTACACCTTC
abundance: -; d_gene: TRBD1; j_gene: TRBJ1-1; v_gene: TRBV6-1; CDR3aa: CASSPRDRGGSTEAFF; CDR3nt: TGTGCCAGCAGCCCCCGGGACAGGGGGGGTAGCACTGAAGCTTTCTTT
abundance: many; d_gene: -; j_gene: TRBJ1-2; v_gene: TRBV2; CDR3aa: CATTTGNYGYTF; CDR3nt: TGTGCCACTACGACAGGAAACTATGGCTACACCTTC
abundance: once; d_gene: -; j_gene: TRBJ1-2; v_gene: TRBV28; CDR3aa: CASSLGIDYGYTF; CDR3nt: TGTGCCAGCAGTTTAGGCATAGACTATGGCTACACCTTC
abundance: -; d_gene: -; j_gene: TRBJ1-6; v_gene: TRBV15; CDR3aa: CATSWSVDNSPLHF; CDR3nt: TGTGCCACCAGCTGGTCAGTTGATAATTCACCCCTCCACTTT
abundance: -; d_gene: -; j_gene: TRBJ1-5; v_gene: TRBV19; CDR3aa: CASTANRVDQPQHF; CDR3nt: TGTGCCAGTACCGCGAACCGAGTAGATCAGCCCCAGCATTTT
abundance: -; d_gene: -; j_gene: TRBJ1-1; v_gene: TRBV28; CDR3aa: CASSWGDLGAFF; CDR3nt: TGTGCCAGCAGTTGGGGGGACTTGGGAGCTTTCTTT
abundance: -; d_gene: TRBD2; j_gene: TRBJ2-7; v_gene: TRBV13; CDR3aa: CASSFGLAGPTYEQYF; CDR3nt: TGTGCCAGCAGCTTCGGACTAGCGGGACCAACCTACGAGCAGTACTTC
abundance: many; d_gene: -; j_gene: TRBJ1-2; v_gene: TRBV19; CDR3aa: CASSPRDLSGYTF; CDR3nt: TGTGCCAGTAGTCCCCGGGACCTGAGTGGCTACACCTTC
abundance: many; d_gene: TRBD2; j_gene: TRBJ2-7; v_gene: TRBV20-1; CDR3aa: CSATGGLLIYEQYF; CDR3nt: TGCAGTGCTACGGGGGGGCTTTTGATCTACGAGCAGTACTTC
abundance: many; d_gene: -; j_gene: TRBJ2-7; v_gene: TRBV5-1; CDR3aa: CASSKPPNEQYF; CDR3nt: TGCGCCAGCAGCAAACCGCCCAACGAGCAGTACTTC
abundance: -; d_gene: TRBD2; j_gene: TRBJ2-2; v_gene: TRBV6-5; CDR3aa: CASSYLRSGRGGELFF; CDR3nt: TGTGCCAGCAGTTACCTCCGTAGCGGGAGAGGTGGGGAGCTGTTTTTT
abundance: -; d_gene: -; j_gene: TRBJ2-7; v_gene: TRBV7-8; CDR3aa: CASSLIRRSYEQYF; CDR3nt: TGTGCCAGCAGCCTAATTAGGCGTTCCTACGAGCAGTACTTC
abundance: many; d_gene: -; j_gene: TRBJ1-1; v_gene: TRBV7-8; CDR3aa: CAGSPPGGGITEAFF; CDR3nt: TGTGCCGGCAGCCCCCCCGGGGGGGGAATCACTGAAGCTTTCTTT
abundance: many; d_gene: TRBD1; j_gene: TRBJ1-1; v_gene: TRBV6-5; CDR3aa: CASWRDSPNTEAFF; CDR3nt: TGTGCCAGCTGGCGGGACAGCCCTAACACTGAAGCTTTCTTT
abundance: many; d_gene: -; j_gene: TRBJ1-1; v_gene: TRBV30; CDR3aa: CAWNLLVGDTEAFF; CDR3nt: TGTGCCTGGAATTTGTTAGTGGGGGACACTGAAGCTTTCTTT
abundance: -; d_gene: TRBD1; j_gene: TRBJ2-5; v_gene: TRBV6-2/TRBV6-3; CDR3aa: CASRGTGKETQYF; CDR3nt: TGTGCCAGCAGAGGGACAGGGAAGGAGACCCAGTACTTC
abundance: -; d_gene: TRBD2; j_gene: TRBJ2-4; v_gene: TRBV7-8; CDR3aa: CASSLSSRRTSGIAKNIQYF; CDR3nt: TGTGCCAGCAGCTTAAGTTCTAGGCGGACTAGCGGGATAGCCAAAAACATTCAGTACTTC
abundance: many; d_gene: TRBD1; j_gene: TRBJ1-2; v_gene: TRBV27; CDR3aa: CASSLGARDSLYGYTF; CDR3nt: TGTGCCAGCAGTTTAGGTGCGAGGGACAGTCTCTATGGCTACACCTTC
abundance: many; d_gene: TRBD2; j_gene: TRBJ2-5; v_gene: TRBV12-3/TRBV12-4; CDR3aa: CASSLPTEIAGYQETQYF; CDR3nt: TGTGCCAGCAGTTTACCCACGGAAATAGCGGGGTACCAAGAGACCCAGTACTTC
abundance: many; d_gene: TRBD2; j_gene: TRBJ2-7; v_gene: TRBV7-2; CDR3aa: CASSSPGLAVHF; CDR3nt: TGTGCCAGCAGCTCCCCGGGACTAGCTGTTCACTTC
abundance: -; d_gene: -; j_gene: TRBJ1-5; v_gene: TRBV2; CDR3aa: CASSEVASNQPQHF; CDR3nt: TGTGCCAGCAGTGAAGTCGCTAGCAATCAGCCCCAGCATTTT
abundance: many; d_gene: TRBD1; j_gene: TRBJ1-1; v_gene: TRBV12-3/TRBV12-4; CDR3aa: CASSRQGLGGTEAFF; CDR3nt: TGTGCCAGCAGTCGACAGGGGTTGGGAGGCACTGAAGCTTTCTTT
abundance: many; d_gene: TRBD1; j_gene: TRBJ2-2; v_gene: TRBV6-5; CDR3aa: CASSTGTGSTGELFF; CDR3nt: TGTGCCAGCAGTACCGGGACAGGGAGCACCGGGGAGCTGTTTTTT
abundance: -; d_gene: TRBD1; j_gene: TRBJ2-2; v_gene: TRBV12-3/TRBV12-4; CDR3aa: CASRINRGFGELFF; CDR3nt: TGTGCCAGCAGAATCAACAGGGGGTTCGGGGAGCTGTTTTTT
abundance: -; d_gene: -; j_gene: TRBJ2-7; v_gene: TRBV11-2; CDR3aa: CASSRGAAGVSYEQYF; CDR3nt: TGTGCCAGCAGCCGAGGCGCAGCAGGGGTGTCCTACGAGCAGTACTTC
abundance: -; d_gene: -; j_gene: TRBJ2-3; v_gene: TRBV28; CDR3aa: CASSLGTTQYF; CDR3nt: TGTGCCAGCAGTTTGGGAACCACGCAGTATTTT
abundance: -; d_gene: TRBD1; j_gene: TRBJ1-2; v_gene: TRBV20-1; CDR3aa: CSARDKRQGDYGYTF; CDR3nt: TGCAGTGCTAGAGATAAGAGACAGGGTGACTATGGCTACACCTTC
abundance: many; d_gene: -; j_gene: TRBJ2-7; v_gene: TRBV7-9; CDR3aa: CASSVDFYEQYF; CDR3nt: TGTGCCAGCAGCGTGGACTTCTACGAGCAGTACTTC
abundance: few; d_gene: -; j_gene: TRBJ1-5; v_gene: TRBV6-2/TRBV6-3; CDR3aa: CASSYGQSGNQPQHF; CDR3nt: TGTGCCAGCAGCTACGGACAGAGCGGCAATCAGCCCCAGCATTTT
abundance: -; d_gene: TRBD2; j_gene: TRBJ2-5; v_gene: TRBV7-2; CDR3aa: CASSWTSGKGSETQYF; CDR3nt: TGTGCCAGCAGCTGGACTAGCGGGAAAGGTAGTGAGACCCAGTACTTC
abundance: many; d_gene: -; j_gene: TRBJ1-6; v_gene: TRBV27; CDR3aa: CASRLKDRQVYSPLHF; CDR3nt: TGTGCCAGCAGACTTAAGGACCGTCAAGTCTATTCACCCCTCCACTTT
abundance: once; d_gene: -; j_gene: TRBJ2-7; v_gene: TRBV30; CDR3aa: CAWSLGDSYEQYF; CDR3nt: TGTGCCTGGAGTTTAGGTGACTCCTACGAGCAGTACTTC
abundance: many; d_gene: TRBD2; j_gene: TRBJ2-7; v_gene: TRBV18; CDR3aa: CASSPLPSGTSGSGEQYF; CDR3nt: TGTGCCAGCTCACCCCTACCTTCCGGGACTAGCGGGAGTGGCGAGCAGTACTTC
abundance: many; d_gene: -; j_gene: TRBJ1-5; v_gene: TRBV19; CDR3aa: CASSIGGADQPQHF; CDR3nt: TGTGCCAGTAGTATAGGGGGGGCAGATCAGCCCCAGCATTTT
abundance: many; d_gene: -; j_gene: TRBJ1-1; v_gene: TRBV6-5; CDR3aa: CASSYSSRVNTEAFF; CDR3nt: TGTGCCAGCAGTTACTCGAGTCGCGTGAACACTGAAGCTTTCTTT
abundance: many; d_gene: -; j_gene: TRBJ1-1; v_gene: TRBV6-1; CDR3aa: CAVRQGANTEAFF; CDR3nt: TGTGCCGTAAGGCAGGGAGCGAACACTGAAGCTTTCTTT
abundance: few; d_gene: -; j_gene: TRBJ2-5; v_gene: TRBV29-1; CDR3aa: CSVEHASRPETQYF; CDR3nt: TGCAGCGTTGAGCATGCGTCTCGCCCGGAGACCCAGTACTTC
abundance: many; d_gene: -; j_gene: TRBJ1-2; v_gene: TRBV20-1; CDR3aa: CSARGGMNYGYTF; CDR3nt: TGCAGTGCTAGAGGCGGGATGAACTATGGCTACACCTTC
abundance: -; d_gene: TRBD1; j_gene: TRBJ2-5; v_gene: TRBV27; CDR3aa: CASTRDRGHRETQYF; CDR3nt: TGTGCCAGCACTCGGGACAGGGGACATCGAGAGACCCAGTACTTC
abundance: many; d_gene: -; j_gene: TRBJ2-7; v_gene: TRBV28; CDR3aa: CASSFPPQPGHNVYEQYF; CDR3nt: TGTGCCAGCAGTTTCCCTCCTCAACCGGGCCACAACGTCTACGAGCAGTACTTC
abundance: many; d_gene: -; j_gene: TRBJ1-3; v_gene: TRBV7-2; CDR3aa: CASSLGRGGGTIYF; CDR3nt: TGTGCCAGCAGCCTGGGGCGGGGTGGCGGCACCATATATTTT
abundance: many; d_gene: -; j_gene: TRBJ2-3; v_gene: TRBV6-2/TRBV6-3; CDR3aa: CASSYSLSGTRTDTQYF; CDR3nt: TGTGCCAGCAGTTACTCGTTAAGCGGGACACGCACAGATACGCAGTATTTT